One T cell receptor (beta chain) is described in this entry. This CDR3 region has 12 residues. V lost 1 base to trimming and J lost 10 bases, with 9 bases between them. CDR1 is SGHKS, CDR2 YYEKEE, per germline (reference sequence). These data originate in a study of cytomegalovirus exposure and HLA in healthy donors. The PCR had 60 Vbeta and 13 Jbeta primers. Only in-frame clones appear in the TCRdb table, and some are missing; sequencing was by immunoSEQ multiplex PCR. In the table there are around 150,000 clones, 65% to 85% of which are singletons. The source of this sequence is a woman aged 18-29 years in good health and CMV-seronegative. The chain links TRBV5-5 to TRBJ2-1; TRBD2 might be the D (5 bases). The sample was PBMCs. This chain's CDR3 is CASSLSGVEQFF. DNA for the CDR3: TGTGCCAGCAGCTTGAGCGGTGTCGAGCAGTTCTTC.